Ten or more counts support the clone carrying this T cell receptor (beta chain). Its antigen is unidentified. This sample was taken from a study of neurological immune-mediated disorders. The study, taken as a whole, reports: The repertoires of 18 of 34 multiple sclerosis patients fell into one related-CDR3 cluster (a possible signature) under phylogenetic grouping. Multiple sclerosis was found to have the least TCR clonal expansion, below healthy controls, and HTLV-1-associated myelopathy the most. Among expanded clones, no CDR3 amino acid sequences were shared across subjects, a pattern suggesting private repertoires in all groups.

The cDNA came from 5'RACE, which used 10-nucleotide random UMIs. TCRdb reanalysed the 5' RACE reads using MiXCR and keeps one entry per CDR3 protein. The sample records around 67,000 distinct CDR3 sequences, roughly 5.6% being singletons. V lost 1 base to trimming and J lost 2 bases, with 13 bases between them. The CDR3 consists of 15 residues. CDR1 is DFQATT, CDR2 SNEGSKA, per germline (reference sequence). The chain links TRBV20-1 to TRBJ2-3; D not resolved. Sequencing used PBMCs. The source is a man aged 18-30 years with multiple sclerosis. The CDR3 DNA reads as TGCAGTGCTAGAGCATTTAGTCCCCACACAGATACGCAGTATTTT. Amino acids: CSARAFSPHTDTQYF.